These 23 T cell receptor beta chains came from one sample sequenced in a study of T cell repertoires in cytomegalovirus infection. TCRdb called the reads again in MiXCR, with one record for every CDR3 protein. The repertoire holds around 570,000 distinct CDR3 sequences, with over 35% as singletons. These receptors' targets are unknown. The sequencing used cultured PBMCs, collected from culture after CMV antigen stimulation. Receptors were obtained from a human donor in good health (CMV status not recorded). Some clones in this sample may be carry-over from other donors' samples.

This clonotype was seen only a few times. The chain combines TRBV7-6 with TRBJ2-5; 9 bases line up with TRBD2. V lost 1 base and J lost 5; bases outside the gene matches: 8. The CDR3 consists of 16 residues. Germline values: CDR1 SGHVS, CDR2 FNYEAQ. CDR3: CASSLEISGGRETQYF. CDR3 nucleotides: TGTGCCAGCAGCTTAGAGATTAGCGGGGGACGGGAGACCCAGTACTTC.

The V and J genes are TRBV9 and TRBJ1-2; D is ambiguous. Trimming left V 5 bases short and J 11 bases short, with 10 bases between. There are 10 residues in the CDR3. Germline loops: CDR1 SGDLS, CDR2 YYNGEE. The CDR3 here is CASSGKEYTF. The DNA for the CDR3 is TGTGCCAGCAGTGGAAAGGAGTACACCTTC.

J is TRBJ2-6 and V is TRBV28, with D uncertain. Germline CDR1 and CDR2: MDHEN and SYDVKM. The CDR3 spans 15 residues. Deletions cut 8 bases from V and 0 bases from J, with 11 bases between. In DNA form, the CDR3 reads TGTGCCAGCGGGATAACGAGCTCTGGGGCCAACGTCCTGACTTTC. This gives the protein CASGITSSGANVLTF.

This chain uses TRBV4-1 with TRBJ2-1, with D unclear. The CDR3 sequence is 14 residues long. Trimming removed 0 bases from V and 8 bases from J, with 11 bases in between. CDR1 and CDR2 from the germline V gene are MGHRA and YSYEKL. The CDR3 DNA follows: TGCGCCAGCAGCCAAGATCCAGGCGTCGATGAGCAGTTCTTC. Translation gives CASSQDPGVDEQFF.

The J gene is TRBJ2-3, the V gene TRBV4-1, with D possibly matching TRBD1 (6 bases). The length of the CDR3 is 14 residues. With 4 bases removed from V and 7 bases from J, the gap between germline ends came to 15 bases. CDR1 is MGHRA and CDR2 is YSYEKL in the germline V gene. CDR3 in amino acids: CASSPGHFNYTQYF. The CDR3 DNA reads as TGCGCCAGCAGCCCGGGACACTTCAATTATACGCAGTATTTT.

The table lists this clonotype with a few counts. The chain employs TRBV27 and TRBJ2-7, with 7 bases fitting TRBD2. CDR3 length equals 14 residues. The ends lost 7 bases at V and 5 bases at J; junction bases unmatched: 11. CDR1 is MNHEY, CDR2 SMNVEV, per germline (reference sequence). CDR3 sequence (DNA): TGTGCCAGCAAACTCCTGACTAGCTTCGACGAGCAGTACTTC. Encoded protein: CASKLLTSFDEQYF.

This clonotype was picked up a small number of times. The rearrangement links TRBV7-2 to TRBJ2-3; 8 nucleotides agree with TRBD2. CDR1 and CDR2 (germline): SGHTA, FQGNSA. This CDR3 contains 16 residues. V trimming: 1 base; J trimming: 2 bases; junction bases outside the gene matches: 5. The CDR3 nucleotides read TGTGCCAGCAGCTTAGGACTAGCGAGGCCCACAGATACGCAGTATTTT. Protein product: CASSLGLARPTDTQYF.

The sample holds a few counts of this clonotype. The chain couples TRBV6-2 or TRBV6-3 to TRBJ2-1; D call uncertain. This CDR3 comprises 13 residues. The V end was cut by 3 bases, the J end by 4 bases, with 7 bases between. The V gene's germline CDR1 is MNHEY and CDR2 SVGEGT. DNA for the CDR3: TGTGCCAGCAGTTATTATGGGTACAATGAGCAGTTCTTC. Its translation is CASSYYGYNEQFF.

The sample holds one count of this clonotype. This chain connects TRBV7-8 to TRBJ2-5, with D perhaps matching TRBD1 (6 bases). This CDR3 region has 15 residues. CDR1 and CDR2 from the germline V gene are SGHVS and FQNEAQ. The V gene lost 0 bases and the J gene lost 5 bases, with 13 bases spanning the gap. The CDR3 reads CASSLARGIWETQYF. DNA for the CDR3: TGTGCCAGCAGCTTAGCCAGGGGCATCTGGGAGACCCAGTACTTC. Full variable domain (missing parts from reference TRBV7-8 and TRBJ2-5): GAGVSQSPRYKVAKRGQDVALRCDPISGHVSLFWYQQALGQGPEFLTYFQNEAQLDKSGLPSDRFFAERPEGSVSTLKIQRTQQEDSAVYLCASSLARGIWETQYFGPGTRLLVL.

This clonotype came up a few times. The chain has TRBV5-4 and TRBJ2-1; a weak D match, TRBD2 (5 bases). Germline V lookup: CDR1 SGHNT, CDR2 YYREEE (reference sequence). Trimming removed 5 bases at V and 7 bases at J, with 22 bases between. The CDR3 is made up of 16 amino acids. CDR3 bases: TGTGCCAGCAGGTTCCCGGGGAACGCCGAACCGAATGAGCAGTTCTTC. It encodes CASRFPGNAEPNEQFF.

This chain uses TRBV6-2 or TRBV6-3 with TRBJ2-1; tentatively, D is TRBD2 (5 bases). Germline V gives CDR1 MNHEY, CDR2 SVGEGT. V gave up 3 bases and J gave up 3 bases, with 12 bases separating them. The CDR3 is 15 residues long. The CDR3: CASSYQAGLYNEQFF. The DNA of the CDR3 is TGTGCCAGCAGTTATCAGGCGGGCCTCTACAATGAGCAGTTCTTC.

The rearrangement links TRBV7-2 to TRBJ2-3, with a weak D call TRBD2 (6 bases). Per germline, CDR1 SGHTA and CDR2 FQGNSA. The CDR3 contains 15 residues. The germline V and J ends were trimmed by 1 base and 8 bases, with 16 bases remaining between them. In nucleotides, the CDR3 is TGTGCCAGCAGCTTAGGGGGCGGGACTTATGGTACGCAGTATTTT. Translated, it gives CASSLGGGTYGTQYF.

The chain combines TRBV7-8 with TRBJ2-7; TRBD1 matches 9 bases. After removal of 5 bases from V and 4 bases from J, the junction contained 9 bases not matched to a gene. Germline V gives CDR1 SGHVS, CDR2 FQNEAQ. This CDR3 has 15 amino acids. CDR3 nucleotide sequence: TGTGCCAGCAGCCATTCCGGGACAGGGTTGTACGAGCAGTACTTC. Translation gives CASSHSGTGLYEQYF.

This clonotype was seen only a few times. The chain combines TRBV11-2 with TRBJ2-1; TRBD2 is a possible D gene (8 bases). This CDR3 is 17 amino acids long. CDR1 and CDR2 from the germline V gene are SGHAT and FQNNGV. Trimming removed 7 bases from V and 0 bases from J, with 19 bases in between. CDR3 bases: TGTGCCAGCACCCCCGAGGGGGCGGGGGGCTCCTACAATGAGCAGTTCTTC. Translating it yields CASTPEGAGGSYNEQFF.

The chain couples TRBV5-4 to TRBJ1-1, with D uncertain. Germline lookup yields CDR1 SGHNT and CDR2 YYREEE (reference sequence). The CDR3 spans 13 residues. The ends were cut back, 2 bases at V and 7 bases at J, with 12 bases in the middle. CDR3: CASSFPSGGEAFF. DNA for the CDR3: TGTGCCAGCAGCTTTCCCTCCGGTGGTGAAGCTTTCTTT.

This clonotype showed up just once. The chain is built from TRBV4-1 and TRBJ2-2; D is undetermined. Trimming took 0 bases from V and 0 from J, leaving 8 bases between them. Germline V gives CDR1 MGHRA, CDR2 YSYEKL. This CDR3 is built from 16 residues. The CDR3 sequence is CASSQDVGSNTGELFF. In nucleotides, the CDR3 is TGCGCCAGCAGCCAAGATGTAGGGTCGAACACCGGGGAGCTGTTTTTT.

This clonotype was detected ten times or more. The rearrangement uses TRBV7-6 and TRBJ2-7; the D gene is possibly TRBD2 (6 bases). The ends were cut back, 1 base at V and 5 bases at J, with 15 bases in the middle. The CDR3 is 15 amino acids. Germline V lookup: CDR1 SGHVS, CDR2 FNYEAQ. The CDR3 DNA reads TGTGCCAGCAGCTTAGGCTGGGGGAGGTCCAACGAGCAGTACTTC. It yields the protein CASSLGWGRSNEQYF.

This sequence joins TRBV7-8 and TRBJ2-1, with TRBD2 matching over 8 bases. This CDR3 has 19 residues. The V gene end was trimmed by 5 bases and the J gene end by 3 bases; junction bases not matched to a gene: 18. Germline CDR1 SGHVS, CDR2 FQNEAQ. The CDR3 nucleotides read TGTGCCAGCAGCCGAGGACAAGTGCGCGGGAGGCCCCTCTACAATGAGCAGTTCTTC. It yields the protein CASSRGQVRGRPLYNEQFF.

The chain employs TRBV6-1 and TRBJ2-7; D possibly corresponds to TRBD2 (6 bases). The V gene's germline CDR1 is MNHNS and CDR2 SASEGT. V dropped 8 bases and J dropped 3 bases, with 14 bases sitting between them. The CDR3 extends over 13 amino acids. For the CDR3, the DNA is TGTGCCAGCGGAGCCAGACTAGACTACGAGCAGTACTTC. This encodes CASGARLDYEQYF.

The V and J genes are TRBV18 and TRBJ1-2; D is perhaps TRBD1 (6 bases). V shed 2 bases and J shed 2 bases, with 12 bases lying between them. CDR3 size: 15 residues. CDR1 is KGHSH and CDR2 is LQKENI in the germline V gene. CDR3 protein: CASSPRTELNYGYTF. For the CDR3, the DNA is TGTGCCAGCTCACCAAGGACAGAACTAAACTATGGCTACACCTTC.

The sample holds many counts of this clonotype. The CDR3 reads CASSRTSGTDTQYF. CDR3 DNA sequence: TGTGCCAGCAGCCGGACTAGCGGGACAGATACGCAGTATTTT. The chain has TRBV7-2 and TRBJ2-3, with 11 bases that match TRBD2. This CDR3 has 14 residues. CDR1 and CDR2 from the germline V gene are SGHTA and FQGNSA. V lost 5 bases, J lost 3 bases, and 1 base stayed unmatched.

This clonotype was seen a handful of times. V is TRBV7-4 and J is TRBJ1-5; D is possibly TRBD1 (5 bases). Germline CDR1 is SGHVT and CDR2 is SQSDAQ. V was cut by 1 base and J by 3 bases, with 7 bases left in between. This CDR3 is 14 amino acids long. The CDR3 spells CASSLVRDNQPQHF. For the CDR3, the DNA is TGTGCCAGCAGCTTAGTCAGGGACAATCAGCCCCAGCATTTT.

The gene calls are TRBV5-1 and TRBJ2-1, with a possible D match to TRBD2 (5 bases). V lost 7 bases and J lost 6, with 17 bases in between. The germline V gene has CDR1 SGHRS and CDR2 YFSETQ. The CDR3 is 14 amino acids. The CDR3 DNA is TGCGCCAGCCAAGCACTAGTAAATGGCAATGAGCAGTTCTTC. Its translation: CASQALVNGNEQFF.